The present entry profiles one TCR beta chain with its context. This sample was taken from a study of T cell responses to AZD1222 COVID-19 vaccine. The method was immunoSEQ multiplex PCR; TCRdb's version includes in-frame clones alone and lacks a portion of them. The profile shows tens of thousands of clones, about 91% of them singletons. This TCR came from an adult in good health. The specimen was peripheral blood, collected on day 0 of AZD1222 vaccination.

This CDR3 is CASRGGQGNIQYF. The DNA for the CDR3 is TGTGCCAGCAGGGGCGGACAGGGGAACATTCAGTACTTC. This chain joins TRBV2 and TRBJ2-4, with 9 bases identical to TRBD1. After removal of 6 bases from V and 7 bases from J, the junction contained 4 bases not matched to a gene. CDR3 size: 13 residues. Germline loops: CDR1 SNHLY, CDR2 FYNNEI.